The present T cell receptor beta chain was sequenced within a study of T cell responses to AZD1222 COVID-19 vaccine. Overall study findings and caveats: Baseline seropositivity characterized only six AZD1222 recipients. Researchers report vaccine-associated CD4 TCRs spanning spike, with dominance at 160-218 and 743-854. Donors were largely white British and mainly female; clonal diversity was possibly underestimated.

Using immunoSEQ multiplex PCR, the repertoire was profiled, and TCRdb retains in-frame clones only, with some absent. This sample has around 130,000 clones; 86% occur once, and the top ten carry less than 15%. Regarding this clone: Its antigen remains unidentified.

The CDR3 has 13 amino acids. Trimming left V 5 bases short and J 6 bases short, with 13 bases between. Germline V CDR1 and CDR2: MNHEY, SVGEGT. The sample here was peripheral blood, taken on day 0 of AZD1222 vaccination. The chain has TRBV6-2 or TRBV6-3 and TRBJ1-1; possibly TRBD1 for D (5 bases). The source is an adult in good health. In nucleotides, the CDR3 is TGTGCCAGCAGTCCGACAGTTTCAGCTGAAGCTTTCTTT. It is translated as CASSPTVSAEAFF.